The 24 T cell receptor beta chains below all came from one sample that was sequenced in a study of CD8+ T cells in alopecia areata. RNA was isolated and reverse transcribed to cDNA, the sequencing template. Produced via immunoSEQ multiplex PCR; TCRdb's table is partial and in-frame only. The sample contains fewer than 250,000 clones, 50% to 65% of which appear only once. The sample here was CD4+ T cells sorted from blood, taken at week 0. The source of these receptors is a human donor with alopecia areata.

CDR3 nucleotide sequence: TGTGCCTGGAGGACCGGGAATCTCGGCAATGAGCAGTTCTTC. Protein: CAWRTGNLGNEQFF. The gene calls are TRBV30 and TRBJ2-1, with D tentatively TRBD2 (5 bases). V lost 3 bases to trimming and J lost 6 bases, with 15 bases between them. CDR3 length: 14 amino acids. Germline-derived CDR1 and CDR2 are GTSNPN and SVGIG (reference sequence).

This clone has just a few counts. As DNA, the CDR3 is TGTGCCAGCAGTTACTCGAGGACCTTGGGGACAGATACGCAGTATTTT. Amino acid sequence: CASSYSRTLGTDTQYF. The chain carries TRBV6-5 and TRBJ2-3; D gene unclear. The CDR3 is 16 residues long. V dropped 0 bases and J dropped 3 bases, with 13 bases sitting between them. Germline V CDR1 and CDR2: MNHEY, SVGAGI.

The chain links TRBV9 to TRBJ2-1; maybe TRBD2 (6 bases). Trimming shortened V by 4 bases and J by 4 bases, and 21 bases separated the two germline ends. The CDR3 consists of 17 residues. The germline V gene encodes CDR1 SGDLS and CDR2 YYNGEE. The CDR3 protein is CASSPRGRGLGYNEQFF. The DNA of the CDR3 is TGTGCCAGCAGCCCCCGGGGGAGAGGCCTGGGGTACAATGAGCAGTTCTTC.

This clone appeared a few times. The V and J genes are TRBV27 and TRBJ1-6; D unclear. Germline CDR1 MNHEY, CDR2 SMNVEV (reference sequence). V lost 6 bases, J lost 4 bases, and 19 bases lay in between. The CDR3 runs to 17 residues. CDR3 coding DNA: TGTGCCAGCAGCCTCGGACGGCCCGCTCCTTATAATTCACCCCTCCACTTT. It codes for CASSLGRPAPYNSPLHF.

The chain combines TRBV29-1 with TRBJ2-1, with D possibly matching TRBD1 (6 bases). The CDR3 consists of 12 residues. Germline CDR1 and CDR2: SQVTM and ANQGSEA. Trimming removed 5 bases from V and 8 bases from J, with 13 bases in between. The CDR3 region is CSVPDSFHEQFF. In DNA form, the CDR3 reads TGCAGCGTTCCGGACAGTTTTCATGAGCAGTTCTTC.

This clone was seen a few times. This chain joins TRBV14 and TRBJ2-1; 7 nucleotides agree with TRBD2. Looked up from germline, CDR1 is SGHDN and CDR2 is FVKESK. The junction had 8 bases not matched to a gene; V was cut back by 2 bases and J by 10 bases. CDR3 length: 14 residues. In DNA form, the CDR3 reads TGTGCCAGCAGCCAATCTTTTGGGGGAGGGGAGCAGTTCTTC. It codes for CASSQSFGGGEQFF.

This clone was detected once. This chain joins TRBV7-9 and TRBJ1-5; D gene ambiguous. Germline V gene lookup returns CDR1 SEHNR and CDR2 FQNEAQ (reference sequence). Trimming left V 2 bases short and J 2 bases short, with 4 bases between. The CDR3 covers 13 residues. CDR3 loop: CASSLSGNQPQHF. CDR3 in DNA: TGTGCCAGCAGCTTATCGGGCAATCAGCCCCAGCATTTT.

The J gene is TRBJ1-4, the V gene TRBV18; D ambiguous. The CDR3 runs to 12 residues. V shed 2 bases and J shed 7 bases, with 5 bases lying between them. Germline V CDR1 and CDR2: KGHSH, LQKENI. CDR3 coding DNA: TGTGCCAGCTCACCATATGGTGAAAAACTGTTTTTT. It translates to CASSPYGEKLFF.

There are a few counts of this clone. The chain has TRBV5-1 and TRBJ1-2, with D uncertain. CDR3 size: 12 residues. The V gene's germline CDR1 is SGHRS and CDR2 YFSETQ. V was cut by 3 bases and J by 2 bases, with 5 bases left in between. CDR3 DNA sequence: TGCGCCAGCAGCTCCGACAACTATGGCTACACCTTC. It translates to CASSSDNYGYTF.

The genes are TRBV10-3 and TRBJ2-7, with no clear D. The ends were cut back, 2 bases at V and 4 bases at J, with 3 bases in the middle. From germline, CDR1 is ENHRY and CDR2 SYGVKD. This CDR3 is 11 amino acids long. The CDR3 nucleotides are TGTGCCATCAGTGAGATGTACGAGCAGTACTTC. Protein product: CAISEMYEQYF.

This chain uses TRBV6-1 with TRBJ2-1, with D perhaps matching TRBD2 (5 bases). Trimming stripped 3 bases from V and 8 bases from J, with 14 bases between. Germline V gene sequence: CDR1 MNHNS, CDR2 SASEGT. The length of the CDR3 is 14 residues. CDR3 coding DNA: TGTGCCAGCAGTGAGGGCCTACTAGTTTATGAGCAGTTCTTC. It codes for CASSEGLLVYEQFF.

This sequence joins TRBV2 and TRBJ2-7; D may be TRBD1 (6 bases). Trimming left V 8 bases short and J 7 bases short, with 15 bases between. Per the germline V gene, CDR1 is SNHLY and CDR2 is FYNNEI. The CDR3 sequence is 12 residues long. CDR3 protein: CASSGAQGEQYF. In DNA form, the CDR3 reads TGTGCCAGCTCCGGGGCCCAGGGGGAGCAGTACTTC.

This clone was detected only a few times. The chain employs TRBV7-3 and TRBJ1-6; TRBD1 matches at 11 bases. V gave up 5 bases and J gave up 10 bases; unmatched junction bases: 4. The CDR3 runs to 14 residues. CDR1 and CDR2 from the germline V gene are SGHTA and FQGTGA. This CDR3 is CASSRTGGESPLHF. CDR3 in DNA: TGTGCCAGCAGCCGGACAGGGGGCGAGTCACCCCTCCACTTT.

A word on this clone: This sample also contains other DNA sequences that code for the same CDR3. The rearrangement links TRBV15 to TRBJ1-2; D is ambiguous. Per the germline V gene, CDR1 is LNHNV and CDR2 is YYDKDF (reference sequence). V lost 0 bases and J lost 2, with 4 bases in between. The CDR3 spans 13 residues. CDR3 DNA sequence: TGTGCCACCAGCAGAGACAGAAACTATGGCTACACCTTC. This codes for CATSRDRNYGYTF.

The rearrangement links TRBV9 to TRBJ2-3; D is unclear. With 3 bases removed from V and 0 bases from J, the gap between germline ends came to 17 bases. Germline-derived CDR1 and CDR2 are SGDLS and YYNGEE. The CDR3 runs to 17 residues. The CDR3 loop reads CASSGGRASPSTDTQYF. The DNA for the CDR3 is TGTGCCAGCAGCGGAGGACGAGCCAGCCCTAGCACAGATACGCAGTATTTT.

There are a few counts of this clone. This chain links TRBV5-6 with TRBJ1-5; D is possibly TRBD1 (6 bases). The V end lost 0 bases, the J end lost 6 bases, and 10 bases lay between the germline ends. This CDR3 contains 14 residues. Germline CDR1 is SGHDT and CDR2 is YYEEEE. The CDR3 DNA reads as TGTGCCAGCAGCTTGGGGTCAGGGGCTCAGCCCCAGCATTTT. Translation gives CASSLGSGAQPQHF. Full variable domain (missing parts from reference TRBV5-6 and TRBJ1-5): DAGVTQSPTHLIKTRGQQVTLRCSPKSGHDTVSWYQQALGQGPQFIFQYYEEEERQRGNFPDRFSGHQFPNYSSELNVNALLLGDSALYLCASSLGSGAQPQHFGDGTRLSIL.

This CDR3 is CASSPRPASDYNEQFF. DNA for the CDR3: TGCGCCAGCAGCCCCCGGCCGGCTAGCGACTACAATGAGCAGTTCTTC. The genes are TRBV4-1 and TRBJ2-1; D may be TRBD2 (6 bases). Germline V gene lookup returns CDR1 MGHRA and CDR2 YSYEKL. V was pared by 4 bases and J by 3 bases, with 16 bases between. This CDR3 spans 16 amino acids.

The chain is built from TRBV9 and TRBJ1-1; the match to TRBD1 covers 7 bases. CDR1 and CDR2 (germline): SGDLS, YYNGEE. V dropped 2 bases and J dropped 0; count of bases not matched to a gene: 10. The CDR3 loop spans 17 amino acids. CDR3 in DNA: TGTGCCAGCAGCGTTTCAGGGGGTGTAGCCATGAACACTGAAGCTTTCTTT. Translated: CASSVSGGVAMNTEAFF.

The V gene is TRBV6-6, the J gene TRBJ2-7, with D tentatively TRBD1 or TRBD2 (6 bases each). The CDR3 has 14 amino acids. With 3 bases removed from V and 4 bases from J, the gap between germline ends came to 13 bases. Per germline, CDR1 MNHNY and CDR2 SVGAGI (reference sequence). The CDR3 loop is CASSYRGPGYEQYF. In DNA, the CDR3 is TGTGCCAGCAGTTATCGGGGGCCCGGTTACGAGCAGTACTTC.

This clone has more than one count but fewer than ten. The chain has TRBV30 and TRBJ2-7, with D perhaps matching TRBD1 (5 bases). There are 14 residues in the CDR3. Germline V gene data show CDR1 as GTSNPN and CDR2 as SVGIG (reference sequence). V was shortened by 2 bases and J by 3 bases, with 14 bases between the two germline ends. The CDR3 spells CAWSRDRGYYEQYF. CDR3 nucleotides: TGTGCCTGGAGTCGAGACAGAGGTTACTACGAGCAGTACTTC.

The genes are TRBV29-1 and TRBJ1-1; TRBD1 is a possible D gene (6 bases). V lost 7 bases and J lost 0, with 9 bases in between. Germline CDR1 and CDR2: SQVTM and ANQGSEA. The CDR3 covers 12 residues. As DNA, the CDR3 is TGCAGCGGAAGACAGGTGAACACTGAAGCTTTCTTT. It codes for CSGRQVNTEAFF.

The CDR3: CASSPDRDGQPQHF. The CDR3 DNA follows: TGTGCCAGTAGTCCCGACAGGGATGGCCAGCCCCAGCATTTT. This chain joins TRBV19 and TRBJ1-5; 7 bases line up with TRBD1. CDR3 length: 14 residues. V was clipped by 5 bases and J by 7 bases; unmatched bases: 8. Germline loops: CDR1 LNHDA, CDR2 SQIVND (reference sequence).

The chain links TRBV30 to TRBJ2-1; perhaps TRBD2 as D (6 bases). Germline V CDR1 and CDR2: GTSNPN, SVGIG (reference sequence). Trimming took 6 bases from V and 1 from J, leaving 10 bases between them. The CDR3 covers 13 residues. CDR3 sequence reads: CACPLASYNEQFF. In DNA, the CDR3 is TGTGCCTGTCCACTAGCTTCCTACAATGAGCAGTTCTTC.

A few counts support this clone. The chain employs TRBV5-1 and TRBJ1-1, with D hard to call. Germline V gives CDR1 SGHRS, CDR2 YFSETQ. Trimming shortened V by 4 bases and J by 0 bases, and 10 bases separated the two germline ends. This CDR3 spans 14 amino acids. CDR3 nucleotides: TGCGCCAGCAGCGGGCAGGCCATGAACACTGAAGCTTTCTTT. Translating it yields CASSGQAMNTEAFF.